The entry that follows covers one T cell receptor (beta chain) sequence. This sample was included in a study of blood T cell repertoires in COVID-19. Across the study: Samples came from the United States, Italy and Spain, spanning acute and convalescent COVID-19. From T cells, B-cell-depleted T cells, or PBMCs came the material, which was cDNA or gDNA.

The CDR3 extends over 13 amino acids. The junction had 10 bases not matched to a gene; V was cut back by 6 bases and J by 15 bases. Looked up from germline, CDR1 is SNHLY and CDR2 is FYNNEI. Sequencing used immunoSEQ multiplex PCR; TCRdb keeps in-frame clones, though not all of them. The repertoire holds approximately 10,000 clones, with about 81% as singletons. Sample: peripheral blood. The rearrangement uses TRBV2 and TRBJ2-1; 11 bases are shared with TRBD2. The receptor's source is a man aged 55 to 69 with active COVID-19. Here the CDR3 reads CASRTSTSGRGFF. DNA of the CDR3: TGTGCCAGCAGGACTTCAACTAGCGGGAGAGGGTTCTTC.